Sequencing of this T cell receptor beta chain was carried out in a study of T cells in Graves' hyperthyroidism and ophthalmopathy. Study observations and caveats: Separation of ophthalmopathy from stable hyperthyroidism was achieved by a 13 V-J model.

Amplified TCR beta CDR3 regions came from RNA transcripts. Carried out on the TCR CDR3, a first-round RT-PCR used the HTBI primer set. TCRdb processed the multiplex PCR reads anew with MiXCR; each CDR3 protein has one entry. The sample yields about 520,000 distinct CDR3 sequences, approximately 25% seen once. A NOSPECS grade of at least 4, a Clinical Activity Score of at least 3 and duration under 3 months were recorded in ophthalmopathy patients. As regards this clonotype: The antigen remains unidentified.

Specimen: blood. This clonotype originated in a young woman with Graves' ophthalmopathy.

In nucleotides, the CDR3 is TGTGCCAGGATACAGCGGCAAGCTTTCTTT. Encoded protein: CARIQRQAFF. V usage is TRBV2 and J usage is TRBJ1-1; D remains unclear. Trimming took off 9 bases at V and 9 bases at J, with 11 bases between the two ends. The germline gives CDR1 SNHLY, CDR2 FYNNEI. The CDR3 is 10 amino acids.